These T cell receptor beta chains were read from a single sample in a study of blood T cell repertoires in COVID-19. Measured with immunoSEQ multiplex PCR; TCRdb has only the in-frame clones, and not every one. The repertoire has about 29,000 clones, around 85% of them found once; the top ten carry approximately 30%. Sequencing input: peripheral blood. Source of these receptors: a woman older than 75 with COVID-19, enrolled during active disease. Each CDR3 is given with its conserved first and last residue. The order of the fields is clone size, D gene, J gene, V gene, CDR3 length, CDR3 protein, CDR3 DNA. A D gene is named only where the DNA matches it firmly. Some rows have no size entry. The others give once, few or many, or a class for an expanded clone.

. TRBD1 TRBJ2-5 TRBV6-5 16 CASSFTGTGFTGTQYF TGTGCCAGCAGTTTCACCGGGACAGGGTTTACGGGGACCCAGTACTTC
. . TRBJ2-2 TRBV30 11 CAWSRSGELFF TGTGCCTGGAGTCGGTCCGGGGAGCTGTTTTTT
. TRBD1 TRBJ2-3 TRBV5-1 14 CASSPGQGGDTQYF TGCGCCAGCAGCCCGGGACAGGGGGGAGATACGCAGTATTTT
. TRBD1 TRBJ1-1 TRBV27 14 CASSTGVMNTEAFF TGTGCCAGCAGCACAGGGGTAATGAACACTGAAGCTTTCTTT
few TRBD1 TRBJ2-5 TRBV5-1 15 CASSLPGQGAETQYF TGCGCCAGCAGCCTACCGGGACAGGGGGCAGAGACCCAGTACTTC
. . TRBJ2-7 TRBV2 11 CASRMGREQYF TGTGCCAGCAGAATGGGCCGGGAGCAGTACTTC
. . TRBJ2-7 TRBV18 14 CASSPSSKNYEQYF TGTGCCAGCTCACCGTCTAGTAAGAACTACGAGCAGTACTTC
. TRBD2 TRBJ2-5 TRBV7-9 17 CASSSELAGGGQETQYF TGTGCCAGCAGCTCCGAATTAGCGGGGGGAGGGCAAGAGACCCAGTACTTC
once . TRBJ1-2 TRBV6-5 12 CASRRQNYGYTF TGTGCCAGCAGGCGACAGAACTATGGCTACACCTTC
once . TRBJ2-2 TRBV29-1 14 CSAAGQPNTGELFF TGCAGCGCTGCGGGACAGCCGAACACCGGGGAGCTGTTTTTT
. . TRBJ1-2 TRBV9 16 CASSRGGQADNYGYTF TGTGCCAGCAGTCGAGGAGGGCAGGCTGACAACTATGGCTACACCTTC
. TRBD1 TRBJ1-2 TRBV7-9 12 CASSRTGASCTF TGTGCCAGCAGCCGGACAGGGGCCTCTTGTACCTTC
. . TRBJ2-1 TRBV5-5 14 CASSSLTSINEQFF TGTGCCAGCAGCTCCCTAACTAGCATCAATGAGCAGTTCTTC
. TRBD1 TRBJ1-4 TRBV6-5 12 CASKDRGEKLFF TGTGCCAGCAAAGACAGGGGGGAAAAACTGTTTTTT
once TRBD1 TRBJ2-7 TRBV9 14 CASSVGQGVYEQYF TGTGCCAGCAGCGTAGGACAGGGGGTCTACGAGCAGTACTTC
. . TRBJ2-3 TRBV5-1 14 CASSLGGDTDTQYF TGCGCCAGCAGCCTAGGGGGGGACACAGATACGCAGTATTTT
. TRBD1 TRBJ1-2 TRBV18 14 CASSRDRGREGYTF TGTGCCAGCTCAAGGGACAGGGGGAGAGAGGGCTACACCTTC
. TRBD1 TRBJ2-1 TRBV7-8 16 CASSHRQGLTYNEQFF TGTGCCAGCAGCCATCGACAGGGGTTAACCTACAATGAGCAGTTCTTC
. . TRBJ2-1 TRBV20-1 15 CSASSGTQPYNEQFF TGCAGTGCTAGTAGTGGGACACAACCCTACAATGAGCAGTTCTTC
. . TRBJ2-3 TRBV2 14 CASSEWGGTDTQYF TGTGCCAGCAGTGAGTGGGGGGGCACAGATACGCAGTATTTT
. TRBD1 TRBJ2-3 TRBV7-6 13 CASSIWTGDTQYF TGTGCCAGCAGCATATGGACAGGGGATACGCAGTATTTT
. . TRBJ2-5 TRBV7-2 14 CASSLAFRQGHEYF TGTGCCAGCAGCTTAGCTTTCCGCCAGGGTCATGAGTACTTC
. TRBD2 TRBJ2-4 TRBV30 20 CAWSVRLGLADPVAKNIQYF TGTGCCTGGAGTGTAAGACTAGGGCTAGCGGACCCTGTGGCCAAAAACATTCAGTACTTC
. . TRBJ2-7 TRBV19 15 CASSFSSGSSYEQYF TGTGCCAGTAGTTTCTCTTCGGGTTCCTCCTACGAGCAGTACTTC
. . TRBJ1-3 TRBV7-2 13 CASSLIGGNTIYF TGTGCCAGCAGCTTAATCGGTGGAAACACCATATATTTT
. TRBD2 TRBJ2-5 TRBV5-5 15 CASSLYGGGQETQYF TGTGCCAGCAGCTTGTATGGCGGGGGGCAAGAGACCCAGTACTTC
. TRBD1 TRBJ1-1 TRBV30 14 CAWRVNRGLTEAFF TGTGCCTGGAGAGTCAACAGGGGCCTCACTGAAGCTTTCTTT
. . TRBJ1-2 TRBV5-6 16 CASSEDGGNFNYGYTF TGTGCCAGCAGCGAGGACGGCGGGAATTTCAACTATGGCTACACCTTC
. TRBD1 TRBJ2-5 TRBV24-1 15 CATSDSRQGGETQYF TGTGCCACCAGTGACTCCCGACAGGGGGGTGAGACCCAGTACTTC
. . TRBJ1-5 TRBV6-1 13 CASSEQVNQPQHF TGTGCCAGCAGTGAGCAGGTAAATCAGCCCCAGCATTTT
. TRBD1 TRBJ1-1 TRBV6-5 15 CASNQQRGGSTEAFF TGTGCCAGCAACCAACAGCGAGGGGGCTCCACTGAAGCTTTCTTT
. TRBD1 TRBJ1-5 TRBV6-1 15 CASSDRTGRSQPQHF TGTGCCAGCAGTGATCGGACAGGGAGAAGTCAGCCCCAGCATTTT
. . TRBJ1-1 TRBV10-3 14 CAISESSANTEAFF TGTGCCATCAGTGAGTCGAGTGCGAACACTGAAGCTTTCTTT
. . TRBJ1-2 TRBV5-1 11 CASSLGGGYTF TGCGCCAGCAGCTTGGGCGGGGGCTACACCTTC
. . TRBJ1-3 TRBV6-5 15 CASSLQGPLGNTIYF TGTGCCAGCAGTTTACAGGGACCCCTGGGAAACACCATATATTTT
. . TRBJ2-3 TRBV4-2 15 CASSPGERGTDTQYF TGTGCCAGCAGCCCCGGGGAGCGGGGCACAGATACGCAGTATTTT
once . TRBJ2-7 TRBV14 16 CASSPLDAAGGYEQYF TGTGCCAGCAGCCCGCTTGACGCCGCCGGGGGCTACGAGCAGTACTTC
. TRBD2 TRBJ2-7 TRBV3-1/TRBV3-2 14 CASSLSERGNEQYF TGTGCCAGCAGCCTAAGTGAGCGGGGGAACGAGCAGTACTTC
. . TRBJ2-2 TRBV3-1/TRBV3-2 17 CASSQVDVGGAPGELFF TGTGCCAGCAGCCAAGTAGATGTGGGGGGGGCGCCCGGGGAGCTGTTTTTT
. TRBD2 TRBJ2-3 TRBV12-3/TRBV12-4 12 CASSRERGPQYF TGTGCCAGCAGCCGCGAGCGGGGGCCCCAGTATTTT
. TRBD1 TRBJ2-2 TRBV5-5 16 CASSPQGQTNTGELFF TGTGCCAGCAGCCCCCAGGGACAGACGAACACCGGGGAGCTGTTTTTT